These 25 T cell receptor beta chains were sequenced from one sample in a study of blood T cells in healthy people across ages. PCR was performed a second time for about 7 to 11 cycles using a sample-barcoded 5' primer and a J-beta primer mix. MiXCR, run by TCRdb on the 5' RACE reads, gives a single entry per CDR3 protein. The data contain 450,000 to 600,000 distinct CDR3 sequences, about 25% of them singletons. In addition, the sample was reused for a study of T cells of mothers and their children.

Sequences were obtained from blood. The receptors here all came from a boy between 2 and 10 years old in good health.

This clonotype came up a few times. The chain employs TRBV15 and TRBJ1-3, with D unclear. CDR1 and CDR2 from the germline V gene are LNHNV and YYDKDF (reference sequence). This CDR3 region has 14 residues. Trimming removed 3 bases at V and 7 bases at J, with 13 bases between. CDR3 amino acids: CATSSRGGWNTIYF. The CDR3 coding sequence is TGTGCCACCAGCAGCCGGGGAGGGTGGAACACCATATATTTT.

The chain's CDR3 is CASSRNTRFGGTQYF. The CDR3, as DNA: TGTGCCAGCAGTCGAAATACTCGTTTTGGTGGGACCCAGTACTTC. V usage is TRBV6-2 or TRBV6-3 and J usage is TRBJ2-5; no clear D. Trimming took off 5 bases at V and 7 bases at J, with 20 bases between the two ends. The CDR3 totals 15 residues. CDR1 and CDR2 from the germline V gene are MNHEY and SVGEGT.

The table lists this clonotype with many counts. The junction departs from germline at one end; a sequencing error may be responsible. This chain links TRBV12-3 or TRBV12-4 with TRBJ2-5; 9 positions agree with TRBD2. This CDR3 has 13 residues. CDR3 sequence: CASSLAGVETQYF. In DNA form, the CDR3 reads TGTGCCAGCAGCTTAGCGGGAGTGGAGACCCAGTACTTC.

This clonotype showed up just a few times. The CDR3 sequence: CASSLDYRQGAEQFF. The CDR3 nucleotides read TGCGCCAGCAGCTTGGATTATAGACAGGGGGCTGAGCAGTTCTTC. V and J are TRBV5-1 and TRBJ2-1; TRBD1 agrees at 10 bases. The CDR3 contains 15 residues. J gave up 9 bases and V 0 bases, and 6 bases lay outside the gene matches. Germline V gene sequence: CDR1 SGHRS, CDR2 YFSETQ.

The chain couples TRBV3-1 to TRBJ1-2; D gene ambiguous. Germline V CDR1 and CDR2: LGHDT, YNNKEL (reference sequence). The ends were cut back, 4 bases at V and 5 bases at J, with 11 bases in the middle. The CDR3 has 13 amino acids. CDR3 protein: CASSPGEAYGYTF. CDR3 DNA: TGTGCCAGCAGCCCCGGTGAGGCGTATGGCTACACCTTC.

The genes are TRBV7-2 and TRBJ2-3, with no clear D. The length of the CDR3 is 14 residues. Germline loops: CDR1 SGHTA, CDR2 FQGNSA. The V gene lost 2 bases and the J gene lost 6 bases, with 12 bases spanning the gap. The chain's CDR3 is CASSLSPSGDTQYF. CDR3 in DNA: TGTGCCAGCAGCTTAAGTCCGTCCGGCGATACGCAGTATTTT.

The chain combines TRBV25-1 with TRBJ1-1; 7 nucleotides line up with TRBD1. In germline, CDR1 is MGHDK, CDR2 SYGVNS. Trimming removed 11 bases from V and 7 bases from J; junction bases left unmatched: 10. The CDR3 spans 12 residues. The CDR3 region has the DNA TGTGCCGGCCTCAGGGGGGCGAGTGAAGCTTTCTTT. Translation gives CAGLRGASEAFF.

The rearrangement uses TRBV29-1 and TRBJ2-2, with D maybe TRBD2 (5 bases). Per germline, CDR1 SQVTM and CDR2 ANQGSEA. V was shortened by 4 bases and J by 6 bases, with 9 bases between the two germline ends. This CDR3 region has 12 residues. CDR3 nucleotides: TGCAGCGTTGTTTCGGGATCCGGGGAGCTGTTTTTT. It encodes CSVVSGSGELFF.

The table lists this clonotype with a few counts. CDR3: CASSFTGGGLQETQYF. DNA of the CDR3: TGTGCCAGCAGTTTTACAGGGGGCGGCCTTCAAGAGACCCAGTACTTC. V gene TRBV6-6 combines with J gene TRBJ2-5; TRBD1 matches 9 bases. CDR3 length: 16 residues. J gave up 2 bases and V 4 bases, and 8 bases lay outside the gene matches. The germline V gene encodes CDR1 MNHNY and CDR2 SVGAGI (reference sequence).

Concerning this clonotype itself: A junction end diverges from the germline sequence, so it may reflect a read error. This chain links TRBV12-3 or TRBV12-4 with TRBJ2-3; 10 positions match TRBD2. CDR3 length: 13 amino acids. In nucleotides, the CDR3 is TGTGCCAGCAGACTAGCGGGAACCGATATGCAGTATTTT. Its protein is CASRLAGTDMQYF.

The rearrangement joins TRBV12-3 or TRBV12-4 to TRBJ2-3, with 7 bases matching TRBD2. The CDR3 runs to 15 residues. Germline trimming cut 6 bases from V and 1 base from J; bases unmatched to any gene: 7. The CDR3 sequence is CASRSGRRGTDTQYF. CDR3 DNA: TGTGCCAGCAGGTCCGGGAGGAGAGGCACAGATACGCAGTATTTT.

This chain joins TRBV3-1 and TRBJ2-3; D gene unclear. Trimming stripped 1 base from V and 5 bases from J, with 13 bases between. Germline V CDR1 and CDR2: LGHDT, YNNKEL (reference sequence). This CDR3 region has 15 residues. The CDR3 reads CASSQAGPSVDTQYF. CDR3 DNA sequence: TGTGCCAGCAGCCAAGCGGGCCCCAGTGTAGATACGCAGTATTTT.

The rearrangement uses TRBV11-2 and TRBJ1-4; weak D call: TRBD1 (5 bases). This CDR3 has 12 amino acids. V was pared by 5 bases and J by 12 bases, with 13 bases between. Per germline, CDR1 SGHAT and CDR2 FQNNGV. CDR3 coding DNA: TGTGCCAGCAGCAACACCGGACACGAACTGTTTTTT. The encoded protein is CASSNTGHELFF.

The chain employs TRBV5-1 and TRBJ2-1; 11 positions match TRBD2. The CDR3 sequence is 15 residues long. Germline lookup yields CDR1 SGHRS and CDR2 YFSETQ. The ends lost 4 bases at V and 8 bases at J; junction bases unmatched: 8. As DNA, the CDR3 is TGCGCCAGCAGCGGTAGCGGGAGGGCCATAGATGAGCAGTTCTTC. Amino acids: CASSGSGRAIDEQFF.

The chain links TRBV28 to TRBJ2-5, with 7 bases matching TRBD1. Trimming at V came to 4 bases and at J to 3 bases, leaving 8 bases not matched to a gene. Germline V CDR1 and CDR2: MDHEN, SYDVKM. The CDR3 consists of 15 residues. CDR3 region: CASSSGQAGEETQYF. CDR3 nucleotides: TGTGCCAGCAGTTCCGGACAGGCCGGGGAAGAGACCCAGTACTTC.

The CDR3 loop is CASSRRGYTDTQYF. The CDR3 DNA sequence: TGTGCCAGCAGCCGCAGGGGTTACACAGATACGCAGTATTTT. The V gene is TRBV7-2, the J gene TRBJ2-3; weak D call: TRBD1 (6 bases). The ends were cut back, 5 bases at V and 2 bases at J, with 11 bases in the middle. The germline gives CDR1 SGHTA, CDR2 FQGNSA. CDR3 length equals 14 residues. The complete variable domain, with remaining parts taken from reference TRBV7-2 and TRBJ2-3, reads GAGVSQSPSNKVTEKGKDVELRCDPISGHTALYWYRQSLGQGLEFLIYFQGNSAPDKSGLPSDRFSAERTGGSVSTLTIQRTQQEDSAVYLCASSRRGYTDTQYFGPGTRLTVL.

This clonotype was seen a handful of times. The chain couples TRBV6-2 or TRBV6-3 to TRBJ2-1, with D maybe TRBD2 (5 bases). Germline CDR1 reads MNHEY; CDR2 reads SVGEGT. V was clipped by 4 bases and J by 2 bases, with 15 bases between them. The CDR3 extends over 16 amino acids. The CDR3 spells CASSSSPSGPYNEQFF. The CDR3 bases are TGTGCCAGCAGTTCGTCCCCCAGCGGCCCCTACAATGAGCAGTTCTTC.

The sample holds one count of this clonotype. This sequence joins TRBV20-1 and TRBJ1-1; the D gene is possibly TRBD1 (6 bases). This CDR3 has 13 amino acids. Per the germline V gene, CDR1 is DFQATT and CDR2 is SNEGSKA (reference sequence). V lost 8 bases to trimming and J lost 2 bases, with 15 bases between them. This chain's CDR3 is CSPRGTLNTEAFF. The CDR3 DNA is TGCAGTCCAAGGGGGACACTAAACACTGAAGCTTTCTTT.

At least ten counts were recorded for this clonotype. This chain joins TRBV4-3 and TRBJ2-5; tentative D call: TRBD1 (6 bases). The CDR3 spans 14 residues. Germline values: CDR1 LGHNA, CDR2 YSLEER. Trimming took 1 base from V and 4 from J, leaving 10 bases between them. CDR3 amino acids: CASSQVQGRETQYF. The CDR3 nucleotides are TGCGCCAGCAGCCAAGTGCAGGGGAGAGAGACCCAGTACTTC.

As for this clonotype: The junction does not match germline at one end; this may be a read error. The chain carries TRBV5-1 and TRBJ2-7; D is ambiguous. This CDR3 is built from 14 residues. Germline V gene data show CDR1 as SGHRS and CDR2 as YFSETQ. The CDR3 DNA reads TGCGCCAGCAGCTTGGGGCCCTCAAGTCTCGAGCACTACTTC. Its protein is CASSLGPSSLEHYF.

This chain uses TRBV30 with TRBJ1-1; D remains unclear. V lost 5 bases and J lost 3, with 19 bases in between. The germline gives CDR1 GTSNPN, CDR2 SVGIG (reference sequence). The CDR3 contains 15 residues. The CDR3 bases are TGTGCCTGGTGGAACCCTCTGATCCAGCACACTGAAGCTTTCTTT. It is translated as CAWWNPLIQHTEAFF.

Written as DNA, the CDR3 is TGTGCCAGCACACTCCCAGGGTCGGGAGAGCAGTACTTC. Translating gives CASTLPGSGEQYF. This chain links TRBV12-3 or TRBV12-4 with TRBJ2-7; D tentatively reads TRBD1 or TRBD2 (5 bases each). The CDR3 runs to 13 residues. Trimming removed 7 bases from V and 7 bases from J, with 17 bases in between.

This clonotype was found many times. The chain uses TRBV18 and TRBJ2-5, with 13 bases fitting TRBD2. The CDR3 loop spans 14 amino acids. J lost 7 bases, V lost 3 bases, and 2 bases had no gene match. Per germline, CDR1 KGHSH and CDR2 LQKENI. In DNA form, the CDR3 reads TGTGCCAGCTCACCCGGACTAGCGGGGGTGACCCAGTACTTC. Its translation: CASSPGLAGVTQYF.

The rearrangement links TRBV6-5 to TRBJ1-2; a possible D gene is TRBD1 (6 bases). The V gene lost 0 bases and the J gene lost 0 bases, with 11 bases spanning the gap. This CDR3 spans 16 amino acids. Germline loops: CDR1 MNHEY, CDR2 SVGAGI. CDR3: CASSYSMGQPNYGYTF. CDR3 DNA: TGTGCCAGCAGTTACTCAATGGGACAACCTAACTATGGCTACACCTTC.

This clonotype was detected a few times. The chain carries TRBV5-1 and TRBJ2-5, with 12 bases matching TRBD2. The J call may be wrong; the DNA end is better matched by TRBJ2-1. The CDR3 totals 15 residues. Germline CDR1 reads SGHRS; CDR2 reads YFSETQ. The CDR3 bases are TGCGCCAGCAGCTTACTAGCGGGGGGCAGCGGTGAGCAGTTCTTC. It translates to CASSLLAGGSGEQFF.